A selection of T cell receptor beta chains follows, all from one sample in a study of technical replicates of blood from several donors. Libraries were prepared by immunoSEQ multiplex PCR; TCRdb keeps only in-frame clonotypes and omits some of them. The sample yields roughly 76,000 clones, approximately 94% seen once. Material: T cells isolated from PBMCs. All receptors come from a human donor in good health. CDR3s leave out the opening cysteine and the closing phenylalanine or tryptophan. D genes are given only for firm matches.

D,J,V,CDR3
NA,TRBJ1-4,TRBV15,ATSRALEKLF
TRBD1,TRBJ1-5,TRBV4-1,ASSQSDRGDQPQH
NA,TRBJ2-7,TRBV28,ASSPPNQGREQY
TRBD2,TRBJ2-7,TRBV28,ASSRIVLSSGRGGTLYEQY
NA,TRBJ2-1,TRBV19,ASSIDWTDYNEQF
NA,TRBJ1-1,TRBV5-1,ASSLVQSTEAF
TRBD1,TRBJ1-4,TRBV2,ASSGRQGKDNEKLF
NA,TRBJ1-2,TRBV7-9,ASSHMGGNYGYT
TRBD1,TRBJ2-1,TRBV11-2,ASSPNRGWEQF
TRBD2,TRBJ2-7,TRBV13,AGSLGLAGVYEQY
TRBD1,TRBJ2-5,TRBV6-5,ASSQQGAWETQY
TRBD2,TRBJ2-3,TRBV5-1,ASIPGERAAGGITDTQY
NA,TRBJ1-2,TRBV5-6,ASSLWTVSNYGYT
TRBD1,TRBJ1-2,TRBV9,ASSVSLDRAYGYT
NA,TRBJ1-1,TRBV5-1,ASSLDINTEAF
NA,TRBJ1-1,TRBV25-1,ASSEWDKEAF
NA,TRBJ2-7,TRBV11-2,ASSLVRALNYEQY
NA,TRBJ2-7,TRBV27,ASSLLMSPNRGGGEQY
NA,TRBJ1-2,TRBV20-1,SARDYYGYT
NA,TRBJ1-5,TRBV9,ASSVGGSNQPQH
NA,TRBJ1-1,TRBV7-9,ASSLEQGGTEAF
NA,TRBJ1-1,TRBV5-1,ASRPREGQTEAF
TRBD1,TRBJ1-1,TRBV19,ASSPDREPEAF
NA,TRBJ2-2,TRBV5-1,ASSGLITNTGELF
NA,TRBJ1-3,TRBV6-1,ASSEAVVSGNTIY
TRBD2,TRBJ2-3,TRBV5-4,ASSLLAGGAADTQY
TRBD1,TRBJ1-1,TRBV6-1,ASSGLTGLDEAF
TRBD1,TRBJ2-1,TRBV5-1,ASSGMTGFSSRDEQF